This T cell receptor (beta chain) was recovered during a study of blood T cells in healthy people across ages. Broader study findings: No conclusive comparison of naive versus antigen-experienced cells was possible with unsorted PBMCs. Versus aged donors, long-lived donors had higher diversity and more naive CD4+ cells.

With a J-beta primer mix and a sample-barcoded 5' primer, a second PCR ran about 6 to 11 cycles. TCRdb used MiXCR to reprocess the 5' RACE reads, holding one entry per CDR3 protein. Among about 640,000 distinct CDR3 sequences, roughly 50% were seen once, and the ten largest hold around 37%. In its sample, this clonotype was seen a few times. Its antigen is unidentified. V shed 5 bases and J 2 bases; nucleotides not matched to a gene: 2. Germline CDR1 reads SQVTM; CDR2 reads ANQGSEA. The CDR3 has 14 residues. Drawing of peripheral blood yielded approximately 10 milliliters from each donor. What was sequenced was blood. This TCR was sampled from a man in his sixties in good health. This chain links TRBV29-1 with TRBJ2-1, with 11 bases that match TRBD2. CDR3: CSVISGGAYNEQFF. CDR3 bases: TGCAGCGTTATTAGCGGGGGGGCCTACAATGAGCAGTTCTTC.